This T cell receptor (beta chain) originates from a study of CD8 T cells in ankylosing spondylitis (dated 2017 in TCRdb). Study-level background: The study set out to find disease-linked TCR variants by profiling T cell receptor beta repertoires in ankylosing spondylitis patients and healthy donors. The full study cohort comprised around 23 ankylosing spondylitis patients and 85 to 120 healthy donors. Peripheral blood was sampled, and synovial fluid was also collected from ankylosing spondylitis patients. Overall study results and their limits: Significant enrichment of the disease-linked clones was reported in matched synovial fluid samples from ankylosing spondylitis patients. The disease-linked clones showed a CD8+ phenotype and occurred at relatively low frequencies in peripheral blood. Some TCR beta motif variants had previously been reported in synovial fluid and blood of reactive arthritis patients, which suggested common disease-initiation mechanisms. Blood from ankylosing spondylitis patients appeared to be characterized by a TCR beta motif composed of about eight highly homologous amino acid variants.

This clonotype has only a few counts. Which antigen it targets is not known. Base qualities are missing; no much larger clone stands one base away. V is clipped by 6 bases and J by 6 bases, and the sequence between their germline boundaries is 21 bases long. From the cysteine through the phenylalanine, the CDR3 covers 14 amino acids. Left in the record is the CDR3 DNA by itself, 42 bases read in frame from the first base. Reading the germline V gene (reference sequence) gives CDR1 DFQATT and CDR2 SNEGSKA. Sequencing used an Illumina HiSeq 2500. Quantitative 5'-RACE with molecular barcodes was used to prepare TCR beta libraries. The authors processed their data as follows. To identify disease-linked TCR variants, a new computational method was used, one built on a probabilistic model of VDJ rearrangement. The public reads were reprocessed in TCRdb via fastp at Q25 and MiXCR, keeping in-frame beta chains. One record per CDR3 amino acid sequence lists the most common genes and DNA. The V and J calls here are based on TCRdb, not the publication. A total of 250,000 or so distinct CDR3 sequences appear in this sample, about 24% of them only once. The top ten hold approximately 0.61% of the sample.

The sequenced sample consisted of blood, either unsorted or a sorted T cell fraction (not recorded which). The TCR was taken from a male donor with ankylosing spondylitis or in good health (not recorded which). In this chain, TRBV20-1 is recombined with TRBJ2-7, with a weak D call of TRBD1 (6 bases match). The sequence in DNA is TGCAGTGCCTTTGGGGGCAGAAGAAGAGGCGAGCAGTACTTC. Translated, this gives CSAFGGRRRGEQYF.